The following is a T cell receptor beta chain sequence with its context. What it recognizes is unknown. The authors negatively isolated CD8+ and CD4+ T cells and FACS-enriched TEMRA cells. Roughly 0.5 to 1 ug RNA was reverse transcribed with random hexamers. TCR beta CDR3 was amplified by immunoSEQ covering 54 Vbeta and 13 Jbeta. TCRdb recomputed calls from the immunoSEQ multiplex PCR reads with MiXCR, one row per CDR3 protein. The data contain 56,000 or so distinct CDR3 sequences, 95% of them seen just once; the ten biggest clones take up less than 0.9%. The sample comes from a study of CD8 T cells in Susac syndrome. Notes on the study in general: In its TCR sequencing and HLA analysis, the study acknowledged that the number of individuals was relatively small. In total CD8+ repertoires, approximately 15 Susac-specific public clones were found, and CD8+ TEMRA repertoires had about 5.

V was trimmed by 1 base and J by 2 bases, leaving 9 bases between them. The CDR3 is 14 amino acids. Germline CDR1 LGHNA, CDR2 YSLEER. The sequenced sample was CD8+ T cells from PBMCs. The receptor comes from a human donor with Susac syndrome. The chain links TRBV4-3 to TRBJ2-7; no definite D call. CDR3 bases: TGCGCCAGCAGCCAAGGTCGGGCTGCCTACGAGCAGTACTTC. Translation gives CASSQGRAAYEQYF.